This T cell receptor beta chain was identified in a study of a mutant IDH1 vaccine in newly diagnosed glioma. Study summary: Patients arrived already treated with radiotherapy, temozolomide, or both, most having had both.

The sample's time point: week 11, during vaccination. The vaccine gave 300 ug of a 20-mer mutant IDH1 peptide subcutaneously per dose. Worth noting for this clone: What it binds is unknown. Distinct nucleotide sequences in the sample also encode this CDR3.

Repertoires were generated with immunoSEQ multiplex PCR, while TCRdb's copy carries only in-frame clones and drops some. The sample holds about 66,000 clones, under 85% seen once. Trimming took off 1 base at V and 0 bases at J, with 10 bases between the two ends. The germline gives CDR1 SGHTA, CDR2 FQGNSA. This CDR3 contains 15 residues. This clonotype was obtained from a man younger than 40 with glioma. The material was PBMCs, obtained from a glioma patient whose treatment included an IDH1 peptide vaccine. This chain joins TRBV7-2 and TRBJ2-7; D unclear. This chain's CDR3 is CASSLVGGSSYEQYF. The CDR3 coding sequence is TGTGCCAGCAGCTTAGTTGGCGGTAGCTCCTACGAGCAGTACTTC. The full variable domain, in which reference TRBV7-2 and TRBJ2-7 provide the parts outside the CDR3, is GAGVSQSPSNKVTEKGKDVELRCDPISGHTALYWYRQSLGQGLEFLIYFQGNSAPDKSGLPSDRFSAERTGGSVSTLTIQRTQQEDSAVYLCASSLVGGSSYEQYFGPGTRLTVT.